This TCR beta chain was observed in a study of blood T cell repertoires in COVID-19. Across the study: Whether acute or convalescent, the COVID-19 samples came from the United States, Italy and Spain. Nucleic acid was either cDNA or gDNA, and it came from T cells, B-cell-depleted T cells, or PBMCs.

The V and J ends lost 0 bases and 7 bases respectively, with 12 bases between them. The CDR3 contains 14 residues. Germline loops: CDR1 SGHDN, CDR2 FVKESK. As processed by the authors: Estimation of nucleated cell counts relied on the amplification of reference gene primers. Profiling relied on immunoSEQ multiplex PCR, and the TCRdb table lists in-frame clones only, not all of them. V, J and clone size were drawn from that table, and D and trimming were deduced from the DNA. The sample contains some 150,000 clones, about nine tenths of which appear only once. This chain connects TRBV14 to TRBJ1-2; tentative D call: TRBD1 (6 bases). Sequencing used peripheral blood. This receptor was obtained from a human donor in a cohort sampled during active COVID-19. CDR3 protein: CASSQEAGALGYTF. CDR3 nucleotide sequence: TGTGCCAGCAGCCAAGAGGCAGGGGCGCTTGGCTACACCTTC.